This is a list of T cell receptor beta chains from one sample in a study of blood T cell repertoires in COVID-19. Some clones are missing from TCRdb's copy, which holds only in-frame ones; the method was immunoSEQ multiplex PCR. The sample has 95,000 to 110,000 clones, about 90% seen once. The sample taken for sequencing was peripheral blood. The receptors here all came from a human donor in a cohort sampled during active COVID-19. Both conserved end residues are part of each CDR3. D genes are given only for firm matches. Clone size appears in some rows only: once, few, many, or a class for an expanded clone.

>TRBJ2-6|16|TRBV19|.|.
CASSKSAVSGANVLTF
TGTGCCAGTAGTAAGAGCGCAGTATCTGGGGCCAACGTCCTGACTTTC
>TRBJ2-1|17|TRBV4-3|.|.
CASSQRASLTKSHEQFF
TGCGCCAGCAGCCAAAGAGCTAGCCTAACTAAGAGCCATGAGCAGTTCTTC
>TRBJ1-1|14|TRBV27|.|.
CASSLSRGGTEAFF
TGTGCCAGCAGTTTATCGAGGGGAGGAACTGAAGCTTTCTTT
>TRBJ2-7|16|TRBV6-1|TRBD2|.
CASSVFYRGGPYEQYF
TGTGCCAGCAGTGTATTCTATCGGGGGGGCCCCTACGAGCAGTACTTC
>TRBJ1-2|13|TRBV18|TRBD1|.
CASSLGQGDGYTF
TGTGCCAGCTCACTCGGACAGGGAGATGGCTACACCTTC
>TRBJ2-1|15|TRBV20-1|.|.
CSASGQLQGYNEQFF
TGCAGTGCTAGTGGCCAGTTGCAGGGCTACAATGAGCAGTTCTTC
>TRBJ1-2|16|TRBV27|.|once
CASSPLLRGGRYGYTF
TGTGCCAGCAGTCCCCTCTTACGCGGGGGGAGGTATGGCTACACCTTC
>TRBJ2-7|12|TRBV6-5|.|.
CASRADIYEQYF
TGTGCCAGCAGAGCCGACATCTACGAGCAGTACTTC
>TRBJ1-2|15|TRBV5-1|TRBD1|.
CASSSYRGSPYGYTF
TGCGCCAGCAGCTCCTACAGGGGTTCACCCTATGGCTACACCTTC
>TRBJ2-2|15|TRBV5-1|.|few
CASTPGHLNTGELFF
TGCGCCAGTACTCCGGGACACTTAAACACCGGGGAGCTGTTTTTT
>TRBJ2-5|17|TRBV28|TRBD2|.
CASSLGLARLRGETQYF
TGTGCCAGCAGTTTAGGACTAGCGCGACTTAGGGGGGAGACCCAGTACTTC
>TRBJ2-5|12|TRBV15|TRBD1|.
CATSRNLGTVYF
TGTGCCACCAGCAGAAATTTGGGGACAGTGTACTTC